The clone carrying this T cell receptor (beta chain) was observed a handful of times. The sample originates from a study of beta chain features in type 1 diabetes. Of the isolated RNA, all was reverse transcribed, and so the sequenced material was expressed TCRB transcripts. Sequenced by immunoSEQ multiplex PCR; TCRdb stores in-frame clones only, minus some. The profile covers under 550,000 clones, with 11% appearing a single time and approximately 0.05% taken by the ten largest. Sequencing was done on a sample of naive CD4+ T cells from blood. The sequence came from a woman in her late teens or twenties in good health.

The CDR3 sequence: CASSLEGAPFYEQYF. CDR3 DNA sequence: TGCGCCAGCAGCTTGGAAGGGGCCCCTTTTTACGAGCAGTACTTC. The V gene is TRBV5-1, the J gene TRBJ2-7; a weak D match, TRBD1 (5 bases). This CDR3 comprises 15 residues. V was trimmed by 0 bases and J by 4 bases, leaving 14 bases between them. In germline, CDR1 is SGHRS, CDR2 YFSETQ.